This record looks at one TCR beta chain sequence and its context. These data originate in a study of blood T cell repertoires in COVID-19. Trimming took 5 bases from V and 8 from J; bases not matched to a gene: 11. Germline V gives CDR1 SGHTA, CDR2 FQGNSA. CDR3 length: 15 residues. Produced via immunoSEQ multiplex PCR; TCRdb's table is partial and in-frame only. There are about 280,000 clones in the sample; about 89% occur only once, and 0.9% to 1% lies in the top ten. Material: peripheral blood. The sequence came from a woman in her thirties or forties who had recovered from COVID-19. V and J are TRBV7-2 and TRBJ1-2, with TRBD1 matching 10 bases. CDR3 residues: CASSTRQGATVGYTF. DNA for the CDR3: TGTGCCAGCAGCACCAGACAGGGGGCTACTGTGGGCTACACCTTC. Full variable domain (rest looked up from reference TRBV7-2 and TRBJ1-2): GAGVSQSPSNKVTEKGKDVELRCDPISGHTALYWYRQSLGQGLEFLIYFQGNSAPDKSGLPSDRFSAERTGGSVSTLTIQRTQQEDSAVYLCASSTRQGATVGYTFGSGTRLTVV.